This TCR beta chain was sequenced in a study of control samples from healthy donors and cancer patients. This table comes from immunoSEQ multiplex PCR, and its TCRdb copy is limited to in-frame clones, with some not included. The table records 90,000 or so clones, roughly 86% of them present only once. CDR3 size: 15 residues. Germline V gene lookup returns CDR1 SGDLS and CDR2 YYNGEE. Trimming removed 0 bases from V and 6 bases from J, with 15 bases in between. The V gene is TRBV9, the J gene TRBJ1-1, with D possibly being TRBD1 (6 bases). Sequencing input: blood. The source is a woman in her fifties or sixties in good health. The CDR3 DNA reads TGTGCCAGCAGCGTAGCTCTGGGGGCTCCGTCTGAAGCTTTCTTT. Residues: CASSVALGAPSEAFF.